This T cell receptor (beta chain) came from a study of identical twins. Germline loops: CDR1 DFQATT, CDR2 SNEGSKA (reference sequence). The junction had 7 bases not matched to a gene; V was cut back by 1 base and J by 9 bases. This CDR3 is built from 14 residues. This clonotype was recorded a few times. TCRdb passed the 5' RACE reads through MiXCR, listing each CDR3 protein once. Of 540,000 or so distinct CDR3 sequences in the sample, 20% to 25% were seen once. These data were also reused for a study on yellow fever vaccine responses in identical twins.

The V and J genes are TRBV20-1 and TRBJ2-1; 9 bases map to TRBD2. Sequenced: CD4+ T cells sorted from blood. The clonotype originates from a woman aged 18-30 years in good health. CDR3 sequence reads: CSARGASGMGEQFF. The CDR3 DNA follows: TGCAGTGCTAGAGGGGCTAGCGGGATGGGTGAGCAGTTCTTC.